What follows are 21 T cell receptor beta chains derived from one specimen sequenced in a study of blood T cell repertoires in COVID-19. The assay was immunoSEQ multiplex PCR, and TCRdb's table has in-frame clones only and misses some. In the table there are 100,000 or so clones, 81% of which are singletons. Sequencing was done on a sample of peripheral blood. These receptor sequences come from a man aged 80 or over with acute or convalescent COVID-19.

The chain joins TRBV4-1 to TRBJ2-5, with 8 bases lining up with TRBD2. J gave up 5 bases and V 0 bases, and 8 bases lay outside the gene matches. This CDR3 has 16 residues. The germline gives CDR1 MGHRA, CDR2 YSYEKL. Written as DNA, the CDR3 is TGCGCCAGCAGCCAAGAGCGGGGGGAAGGAATGGAGACCCAGTACTTC. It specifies CASSQERGEGMETQYF.

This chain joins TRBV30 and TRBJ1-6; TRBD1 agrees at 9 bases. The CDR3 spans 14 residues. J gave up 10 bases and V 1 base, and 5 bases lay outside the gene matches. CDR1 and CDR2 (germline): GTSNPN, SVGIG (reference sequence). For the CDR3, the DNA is TGTGCCTGGAGTGGGGGGACAGGGTTGTCACCCCTCCACTTT. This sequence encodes CAWSGGTGLSPLHF.

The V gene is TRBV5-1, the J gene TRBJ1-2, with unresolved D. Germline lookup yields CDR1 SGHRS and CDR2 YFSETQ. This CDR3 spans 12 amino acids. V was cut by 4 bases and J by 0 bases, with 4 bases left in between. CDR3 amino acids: CASSLANYGYTF. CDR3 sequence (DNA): TGCGCCAGCAGCCTAGCTAACTATGGCTACACCTTC.

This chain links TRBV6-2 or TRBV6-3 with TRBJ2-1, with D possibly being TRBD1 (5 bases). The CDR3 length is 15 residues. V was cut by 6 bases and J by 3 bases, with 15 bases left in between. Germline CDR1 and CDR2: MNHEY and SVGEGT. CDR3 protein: CASSSQSTDYNEQFF. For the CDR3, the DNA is TGTGCCAGCAGCTCACAATCGACAGACTACAATGAGCAGTTCTTC.

CDR3 in DNA: TGTGCCAGCTCACCGCGGGGGGGGCCCGAAAACATTCAGTACTTC. It is translated as CASSPRGGPENIQYF. The chain employs TRBV18 and TRBJ2-4, with 9 bases aligning to TRBD2. Germline V gene lookup returns CDR1 KGHSH and CDR2 LQKENI. This CDR3 has 15 amino acids. With 3 bases clipped from V and 5 bases from J, the junction kept 5 bases outside the gene matches.

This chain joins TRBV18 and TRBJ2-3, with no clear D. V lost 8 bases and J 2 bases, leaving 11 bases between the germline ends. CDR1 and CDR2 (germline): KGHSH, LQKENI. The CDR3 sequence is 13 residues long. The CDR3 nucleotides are TGTGCCAGCGCCCCAACTTTCACAGATACGCAGTATTTT. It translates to CASAPTFTDTQYF.

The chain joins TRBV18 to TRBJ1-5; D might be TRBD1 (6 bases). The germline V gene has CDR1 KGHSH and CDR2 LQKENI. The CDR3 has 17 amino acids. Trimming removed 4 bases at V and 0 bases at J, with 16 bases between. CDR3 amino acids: CASSRTNRDHSNQPQHF. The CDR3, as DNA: TGTGCCAGCTCACGAACGAACAGGGACCATAGCAATCAGCCCCAGCATTTT.

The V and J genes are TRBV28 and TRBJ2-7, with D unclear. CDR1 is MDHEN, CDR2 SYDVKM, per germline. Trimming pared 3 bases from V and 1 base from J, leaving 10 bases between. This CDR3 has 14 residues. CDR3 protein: CASSFETPSYEQYF. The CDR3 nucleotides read TGTGCCAGCAGTTTCGAGACTCCATCCTACGAGCAGTACTTC.

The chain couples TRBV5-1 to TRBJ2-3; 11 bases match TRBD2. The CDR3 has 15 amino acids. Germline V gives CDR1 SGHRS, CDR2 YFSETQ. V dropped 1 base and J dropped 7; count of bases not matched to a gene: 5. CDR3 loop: CASSLTSGSGNTQYF. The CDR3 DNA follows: TGCGCCAGCAGCTTGACTAGCGGGAGTGGGAATACGCAGTATTTT.

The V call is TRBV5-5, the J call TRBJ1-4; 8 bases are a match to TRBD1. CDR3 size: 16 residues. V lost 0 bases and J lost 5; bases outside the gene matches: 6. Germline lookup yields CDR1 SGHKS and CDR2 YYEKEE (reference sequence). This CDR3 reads CASSLARTGKNEKLFF. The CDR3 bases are TGTGCCAGCAGCTTGGCTAGGACAGGGAAAAATGAAAAACTGTTTTTT. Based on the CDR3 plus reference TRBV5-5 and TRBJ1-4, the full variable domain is DAGVTQSPTHLIKTRGQQVTLRCSPISGHKSVSWYQQVLGQGPQFIFQYYEKEERGRGNFPDRFSARQFPNYSSELNVNALLLGDSALYLCASSLARTGKNEKLFFGSGTQLSVL.

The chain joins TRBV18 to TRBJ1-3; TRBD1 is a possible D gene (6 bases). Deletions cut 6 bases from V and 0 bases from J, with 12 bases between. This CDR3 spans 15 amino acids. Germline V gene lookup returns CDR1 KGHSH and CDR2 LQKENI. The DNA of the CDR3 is TGTGCCAGCTCGCTGGACAGTAACTCTGGAAACACCATATATTTT. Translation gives CASSLDSNSGNTIYF. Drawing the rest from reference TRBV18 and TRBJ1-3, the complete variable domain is NAGVMQNPRHLVRRRGQEARLRCSPMKGHSHVYWYRQLPEEGLKFMVYLQKENIIDESGMPKERFSAEFPKEGPSILRIQQVVRGDSAAYFCASSLDSNSGNTIYFGEGSWLTVV.

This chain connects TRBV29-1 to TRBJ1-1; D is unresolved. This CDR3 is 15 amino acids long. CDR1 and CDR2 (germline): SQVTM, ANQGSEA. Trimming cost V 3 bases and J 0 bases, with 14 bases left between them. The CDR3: CSVDSLGGLNTEAFF. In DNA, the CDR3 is TGCAGCGTTGACTCTTTGGGAGGCCTGAACACTGAAGCTTTCTTT.

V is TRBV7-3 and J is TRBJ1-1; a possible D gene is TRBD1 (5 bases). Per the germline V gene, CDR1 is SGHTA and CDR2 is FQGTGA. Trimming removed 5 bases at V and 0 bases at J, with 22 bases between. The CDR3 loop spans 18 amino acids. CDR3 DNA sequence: TGTGCCAGCAGCCACACGAGATGGGGCTTGGGGATGAACACTGAAGCTTTCTTT. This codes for CASSHTRWGLGMNTEAFF.

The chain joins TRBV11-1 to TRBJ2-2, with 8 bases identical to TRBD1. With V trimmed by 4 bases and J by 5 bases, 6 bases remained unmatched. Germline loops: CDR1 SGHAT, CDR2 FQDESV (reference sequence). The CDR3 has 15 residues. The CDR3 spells CASSSGQGWTGELFF. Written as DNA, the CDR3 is TGTGCCAGCAGCTCCGGACAGGGTTGGACCGGGGAGCTGTTTTTT.

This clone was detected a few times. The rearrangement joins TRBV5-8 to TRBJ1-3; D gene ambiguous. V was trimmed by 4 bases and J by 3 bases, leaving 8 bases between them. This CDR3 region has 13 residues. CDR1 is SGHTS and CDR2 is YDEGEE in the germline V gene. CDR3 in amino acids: CASSRDLGNTIYF. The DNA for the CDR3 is TGTGCCAGCAGCCGGGATCTTGGAAACACCATATATTTT. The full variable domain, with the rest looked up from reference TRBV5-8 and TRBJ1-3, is EAGVTQSPTHLIKTRGQQATLRCSPISGHTSVYWYQQALGLGLQFLLWYDEGEERNRGNFPPRFSGRQFPNYSSELNVNALELEDSALYLCASSRDLGNTIYFGEGSWLTVV.

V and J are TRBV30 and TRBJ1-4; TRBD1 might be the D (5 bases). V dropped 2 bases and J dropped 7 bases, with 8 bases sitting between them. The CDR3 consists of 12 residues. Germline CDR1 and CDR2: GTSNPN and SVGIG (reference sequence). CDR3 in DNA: TGTGCCTGGAGTTTGGGGGGTGAAAAACTGTTTTTT. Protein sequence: CAWSLGGEKLFF. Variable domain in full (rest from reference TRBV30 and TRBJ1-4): SQTIHQWPATLVQPVGSPLSLECTVEGTSNPNLYWYRQAAGRGLQLLFYSVGIGQISSEVPQNLSASRPQDRQFILSSKKLLLSDSGFYLCAWSLGGEKLFFGSGTQLSVL.

CDR3 sequence: CASRVLREDYGYTF. CDR3 sequence (DNA): TGTGCCAGTAGGGTCTTGAGGGAAGACTATGGCTACACCTTC. This chain links TRBV19 with TRBJ1-2; no clear D gene. Trimming cost V 6 bases and J 3 bases, with 14 bases left between them. The germline V gene has CDR1 LNHDA and CDR2 SQIVND (reference sequence). The CDR3 covers 14 residues.

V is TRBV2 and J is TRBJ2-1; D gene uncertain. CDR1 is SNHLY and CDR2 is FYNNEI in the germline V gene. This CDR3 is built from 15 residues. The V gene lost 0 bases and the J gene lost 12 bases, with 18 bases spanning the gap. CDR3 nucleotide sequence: TGTGCCAGCAGTGAAGCCTTAACTATTAGCTCCCGGCAGTTCTTC. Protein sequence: CASSEALTISSRQFF.

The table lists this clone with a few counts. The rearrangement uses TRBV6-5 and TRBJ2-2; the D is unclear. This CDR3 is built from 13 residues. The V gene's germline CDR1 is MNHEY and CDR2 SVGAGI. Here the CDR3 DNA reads TGTGCAGCCCGAGCGTTACCTTCCGGGGAGCTGTTTTTT. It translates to CAARALPSGELFF.

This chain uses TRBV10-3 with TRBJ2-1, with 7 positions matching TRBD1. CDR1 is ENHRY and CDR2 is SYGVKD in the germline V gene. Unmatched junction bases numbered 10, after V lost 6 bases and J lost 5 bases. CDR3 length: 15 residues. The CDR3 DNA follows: TGTGCCATCAGAACCCGGGACAGTTCTAACAATGAGCAGTTCTTC. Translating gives CAIRTRDSSNNEQFF.

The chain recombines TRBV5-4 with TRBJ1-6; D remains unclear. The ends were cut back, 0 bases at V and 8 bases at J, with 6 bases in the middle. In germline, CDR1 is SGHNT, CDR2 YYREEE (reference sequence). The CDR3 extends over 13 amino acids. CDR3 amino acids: CASSLVEHSPLHF. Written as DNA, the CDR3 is TGTGCCAGCAGCTTGGTTGAGCATTCACCCCTCCACTTT.